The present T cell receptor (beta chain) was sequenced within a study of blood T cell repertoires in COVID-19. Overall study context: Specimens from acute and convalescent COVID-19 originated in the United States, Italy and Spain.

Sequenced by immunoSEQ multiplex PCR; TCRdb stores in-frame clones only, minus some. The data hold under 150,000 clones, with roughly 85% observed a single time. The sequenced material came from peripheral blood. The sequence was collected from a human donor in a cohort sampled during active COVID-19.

The CDR3 loop is CASSLLGTNTGELFF. For the CDR3, the DNA is TGCGCCAGCAGCTTGCTAGGCACCAACACCGGGGAGCTGTTTTTT. This chain joins TRBV5-1 and TRBJ2-2, with no clear D. This CDR3 is 15 amino acids long. Trimming stripped 1 base from V and 2 bases from J, with 9 bases between. Germline CDR1 reads SGHRS; CDR2 reads YFSETQ.